This T cell receptor beta chain was captured in a study of tumor-infiltrating lymphocytes in primary liver carcinoma. CDR1 and CDR2 (germline): MNHEY, SVGAGI. CDR3 size: 13 residues. The ends were cut back, 7 bases at V and 10 bases at J, with 17 bases in the middle. Extraction of RNA together with DNA used about 17-31 mg of unsorted bulk tissue. Over 85% viable tumor cells were present in every tumor sample. TCR beta cDNA was reverse-transcribed from roughly 520 ng of total RNA. The reaction used a constant-region primer and ProtoScript II reverse transcriptase. Three-round nested multiplex PCR performed with slightly modified ARM-PCR produced the TCR beta libraries. TRBV1-TRBV30 forward and Cbeta reverse primers drove the first two approximately 10-cycle rounds. A single record per CDR3 protein comes from TCRdb applying MiXCR to the multiplex PCR reads. Among just under 55,000 distinct CDR3 sequences listed, over 65% were seen once.

This receptor was taken from a middle-aged man with primary liver carcinoma and hepatitis B virus infection. The genes are TRBV6-5 and TRBJ2-1, with D perhaps TRBD1 or TRBD2 (5 bases each). The source material was liver tumor tissue from sampling region 2. Subset defined: tumor region T2, inferior pole. CDR3 sequence: CASTGMEEGEQFF. In DNA form, the CDR3 reads TGTGCCAGCACAGGGATGGAGGAAGGGGAGCAGTTCTTC.